The clone carrying this T cell receptor (beta chain) was counted at least ten times. Its antigen is undetermined. The record originates from a study of read filtering for tumor transcriptome and immune sequencing. Background on the study: Whole-transcriptome libraries were prepared after DNase treatment. General study results and limits: The CD138-negative fraction was mixed bone marrow immune cells, not pure T cells.

The library was built from 400 ng RNA with molecular barcoded adaptors for alpha/delta and beta/gamma chains. One entry per CDR3 protein, called by TCRdb with MiXCR from the reads. The sample holds about 23,000 distinct CDR3 sequences; around 13% are singletons and the top ten take under 75%. Looked up from germline, CDR1 is SGHRS and CDR2 is YFSETQ. The CDR3 runs 15 residues. The V and J ends lost 6 bases and 2 bases respectively, with 17 bases between them. Bone marrow was sampled from every patient at the time of active disease. This chain connects TRBV5-1 to TRBJ1-1; weak D call: TRBD1 (6 bases). Sequencing was performed on a population of CD138-negative cells sorted from bone marrow. The receptor's source is a donor aged 40 or older with multiple myeloma. CDR3 loop: CASMVEVTGNTEAFF. The CDR3 DNA reads as TGCGCCAGCATGGTGGAGGTGACAGGTAACACTGAAGCTTTCTTT. Filled out from reference TRBV5-1 and TRBJ1-1, the complete variable domain reads KAGVTQTPRYLIKTRGQQVTLSCSPISGHRSVSWYQQTPGQGLQFLFEYFSETQRNKGNFPGRFSGRQFSNSRSEMNVSTLELGDSALYLCASMVEVTGNTEAFFGQGTRLTVV.